The present entry profiles one T cell receptor beta chain with its context. A much larger clone sits a single nucleotide away, making a read error possible. This CDR3 has 14 residues. These data originate in a study of tumor-infiltrating lymphocytes in oesophageal squamous cell carcinoma. TCRdb reanalysed the PCR reads using MiXCR and keeps one entry per CDR3 protein. The repertoire holds about 13,000 distinct CDR3 sequences, with less than 65% as singletons. Sequenced input: esophageal tumor tissue. The clonotype was recovered from a male donor with esophageal squamous cell carcinoma. V gene TRBV12-3 or TRBV12-4 combines with J gene TRBJ2-5; a weak D match, TRBD1 (8 bases). The tail of the sequence fits TRBJ2-1 better, so the J call may be wrong. Here the CDR3 reads CASSSSTGDYEQFF. Written as DNA, the CDR3 is TGTGCCAGCAGTTCCTCGACAGGGGACTACGAGCAGTTCTTC.